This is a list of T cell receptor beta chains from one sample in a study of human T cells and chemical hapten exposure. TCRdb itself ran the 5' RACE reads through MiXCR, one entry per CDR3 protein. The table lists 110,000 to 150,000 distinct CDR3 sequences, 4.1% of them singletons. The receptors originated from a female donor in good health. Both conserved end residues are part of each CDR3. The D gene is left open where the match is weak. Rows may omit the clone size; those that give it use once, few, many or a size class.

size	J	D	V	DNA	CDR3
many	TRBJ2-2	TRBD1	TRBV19	TGTGCCAGTAGCCCCGAAGCAGGGGGAGCCGGGGAGCTGTTTTTT	CASSPEAGGAGELFF
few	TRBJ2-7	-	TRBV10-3	TGTGCCATCAGGGGGACGGGGGTGTCCGAGCAGTACTTC	CAIRGTGVSEQYF
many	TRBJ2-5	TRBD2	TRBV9	TGTGCCAGCACGAATGATTTGGCGGGGGAAGAGACCCAGTACTTC	CASTNDLAGEETQYF
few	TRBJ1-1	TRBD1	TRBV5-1	TGCGCCAGCAGCCACACACCGCAGGGGGATACTGAAGCTTTCTTT	CASSHTPQGDTEAFF
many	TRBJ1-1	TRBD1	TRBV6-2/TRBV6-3	TGTGCCAGCAGTTCCATTGGACAGGGAGACACTGAAGCTTTCTTT	CASSSIGQGDTEAFF
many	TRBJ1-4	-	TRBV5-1	TGCGCCAGCAGCTCAACGGGACGGAGTAATGAAAAACTGTTTTTT	CASSSTGRSNEKLFF
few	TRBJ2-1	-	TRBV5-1	TGCGCCAGCAGTTTAGACAGTCATATCGGTGAGCAGTTCTTC	CASSLDSHIGEQFF
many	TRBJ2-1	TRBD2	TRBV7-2	TGTGCCAGCAGCTTATCCCGGGGGGTGGGAAATGAGCAGTTCTTC	CASSLSRGVGNEQFF
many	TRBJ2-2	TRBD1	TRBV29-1	TGCAGCGCAGACAGGGAGAACACCGGGGAGCTGTTTTTT	CSADRENTGELFF
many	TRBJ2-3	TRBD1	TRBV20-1	TGCAGTGCTAGAGACAGGGGGAACCTGGACACAGATACGCAGTATTTT	CSARDRGNLDTDTQYF
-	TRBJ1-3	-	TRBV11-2	TGTGCCAGCAGCTTAACAGACTTCACTCACTCTGGAAACACCATATATTTT	CASSLTDFTHSGNTIYF
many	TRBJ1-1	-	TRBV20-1	TGCAGTGCTAGAGTCGCGGGCCCAAACACTGAAGCTTTCTTT	CSARVAGPNTEAFF
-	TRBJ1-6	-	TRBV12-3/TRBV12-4	TGTGCCAGCAGGGGGGGGGGAAGTTCACCCCTCCACTTT	CASRGGGSSPLHF
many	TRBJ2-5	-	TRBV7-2	TGTGCCAGCAGCTTAGGCCCCCATGTGGGGAAGACCCAGTACTTC	CASSLGPHVGKTQYF
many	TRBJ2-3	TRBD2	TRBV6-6	TGTGCCAGCAGTTACTCCCGCGGGACTAGCGGGGGAAATACGCAGTATTTT	CASSYSRGTSGGNTQYF
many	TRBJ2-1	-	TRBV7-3	TGTGCCAGCAGCTTATTCCATCGACGGTACAATGAGCAGTTCTTC	CASSLFHRRYNEQFF
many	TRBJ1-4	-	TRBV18	TGTGCCAGCTCCCTCGTGACAGCAACTAATGAAAAACTGTTTTTT	CASSLVTATNEKLFF
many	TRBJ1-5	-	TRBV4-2	TGTGCCAGCAGCCAAGTCTCGGGGAACATCAATCAGCCCCAGCATTTT	CASSQVSGNINQPQHF
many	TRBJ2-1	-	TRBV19	TGTGCCAGTAGTATGCGCAATGAGCAGTTCTTC	CASSMRNEQFF
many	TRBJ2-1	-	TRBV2	TGTGCCAGCAGTGGTGGGGGAGTGCACAATGAGCAGTTCTTC	CASSGGGVHNEQFF